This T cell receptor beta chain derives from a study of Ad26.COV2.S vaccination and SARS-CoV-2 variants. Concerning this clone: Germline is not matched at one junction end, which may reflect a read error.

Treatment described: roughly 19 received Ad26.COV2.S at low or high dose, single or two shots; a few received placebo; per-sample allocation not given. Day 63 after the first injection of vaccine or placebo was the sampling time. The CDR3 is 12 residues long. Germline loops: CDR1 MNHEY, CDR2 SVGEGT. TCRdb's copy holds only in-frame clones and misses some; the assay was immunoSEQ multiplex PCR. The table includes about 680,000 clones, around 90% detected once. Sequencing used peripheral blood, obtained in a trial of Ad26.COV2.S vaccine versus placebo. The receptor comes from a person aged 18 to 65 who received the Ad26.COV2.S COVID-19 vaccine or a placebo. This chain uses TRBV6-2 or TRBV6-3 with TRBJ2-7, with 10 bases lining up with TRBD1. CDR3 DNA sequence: TGTGCCAGCAGTTACTCTCCGGGACAGGGGCTCTTC. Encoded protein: CASSYSPGQGLF.